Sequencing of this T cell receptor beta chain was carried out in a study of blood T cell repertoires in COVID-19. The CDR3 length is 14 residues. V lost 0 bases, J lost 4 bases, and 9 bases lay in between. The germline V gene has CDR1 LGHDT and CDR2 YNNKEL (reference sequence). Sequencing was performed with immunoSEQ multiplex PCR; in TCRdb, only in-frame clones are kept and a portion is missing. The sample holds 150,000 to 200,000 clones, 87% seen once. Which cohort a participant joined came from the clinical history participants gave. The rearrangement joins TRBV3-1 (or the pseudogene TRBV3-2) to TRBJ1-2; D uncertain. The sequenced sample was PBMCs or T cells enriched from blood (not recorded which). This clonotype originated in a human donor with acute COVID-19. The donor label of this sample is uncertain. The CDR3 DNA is TGTGCCAGCAGCCAAGATTGGGGAGGCTATGGCTACACCTTC. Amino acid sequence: CASSQDWGGYGYTF.